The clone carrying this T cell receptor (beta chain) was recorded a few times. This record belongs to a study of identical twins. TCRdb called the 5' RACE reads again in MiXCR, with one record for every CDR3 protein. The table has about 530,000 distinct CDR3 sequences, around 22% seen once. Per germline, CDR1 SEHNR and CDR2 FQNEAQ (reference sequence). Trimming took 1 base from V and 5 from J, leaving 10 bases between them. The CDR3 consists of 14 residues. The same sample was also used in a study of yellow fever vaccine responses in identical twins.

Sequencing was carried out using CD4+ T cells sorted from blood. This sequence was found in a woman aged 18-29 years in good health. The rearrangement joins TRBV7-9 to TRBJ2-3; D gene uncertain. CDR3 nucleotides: TGTGCCAGCAGCTTAGTGCAGGCTAGAGATACGCAGTATTTT. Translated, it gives CASSLVQARDTQYF.